This T cell receptor (beta chain) was observed in a study of brain T cells in children with intractable seizures. Study observations and caveats: Only CDR3 sequence similarity suggested viral specificity, without known HCMV serostatus.

Time point indicated: blood from clinic visit 5 months post-surgery; TSC patient then seizure free. The sequenced cases were selected for having the highest brain T cell transcript signatures. Pre-surgery treatment included at least one anti-epileptic drug. Trimming at V came to 4 bases and at J to 7 bases, leaving 1 base not matched to a gene. Germline-derived CDR1 and CDR2 are SGHTA and FQGTGA. The CDR3 totals 13 residues. Profiling relied on immunoSEQ multiplex PCR, and the TCRdb table lists in-frame clones only, not all of them. In the table there are hundreds of thousands of clones, 93% of which are singletons. Note on this clone: Its antigen is not identified.

V is TRBV7-3 and J is TRBJ1-6, with 7 bases fitting TRBD1. Sequences were derived from peripheral blood, sampled 4 to 6 months after surgery. This clonotype originated in a boy under two years old with tuberous sclerosis and intractable seizures. CDR3 residues: CASSWDRNSPLHF. CDR3 in DNA: TGTGCCAGCAGCTGGGACAGAAATTCACCCCTCCACTTT.